The clone carrying this T cell receptor beta chain was seen ten or more times. From RNA transcripts, TCR beta CDR3 regions were amplified. HTBI primers were the set used in a first-round RT-PCR of the TCR CDR3. TCRdb reprocessed the multiplex PCR reads via MiXCR and lists one record per CDR3 protein. The sample has roughly 600,000 distinct CDR3 sequences, roughly 14% seen once. Germline V CDR1 and CDR2: MNHNS, SASEGT. The CDR3 loop spans 13 amino acids. Between the trimmed V and J ends, which lost 5 bases and 1 base, there was a span of 8 bases. This sample was taken from a study of T cells in Graves' hyperthyroidism and ophthalmopathy.

Sequenced material: blood. The rearrangement joins TRBV6-1 to TRBJ1-1, with D uncertain. This TCR was recovered from a woman between 50 and 59 years old with Graves' ophthalmopathy. CDR3 loop: CASSYMGNTEAFF. The CDR3 DNA is TGTGCCAGCAGTTATATGGGGAACACTGAAGCTTTCTTT.